The present T cell receptor (beta chain) was sequenced within a study of CD8+CD57+ T cells in acquired aplastic anemia. Study in general: The sorted CD4+ and CD8+ cells yielded an average around 3.2 ug of DNA.

A word on this clonotype: Antigen specificity is unknown.

Points from the study as a whole: Patients and controls were found to share over 25 CD8+ CDR3 sequences.

The CDR3 runs 17 residues. Trimming took 5 bases from V and 9 from J, leaving 27 bases between them. Germline V lookup: CDR1 SGHTA, CDR2 FQGNSA. Template material for TCR beta VDJ and CDR3 profiling consisted of genomic DNA. TCRdb reprocessed the reads via MiXCR and lists one record per CDR3 protein. The sample lists just over 400,000 distinct CDR3 sequences; about two thirds were seen once. The sequence was obtained from a human donor in good health, serving as a control. Sequenced input: sorted CD4+, CD8+, or CD8+CD57+ T cells (not recorded which) from PBMCs. This chain joins TRBV7-2 and TRBJ2-3; a possible D gene is TRBD1 (6 bases). The CDR3 sequence is CASSVHRESGTEQTQYF. The CDR3 nucleotides read TGTGCCAGCAGCGTCCACAGGGAATCGGGCACGGAGCAGACGCAGTATTTT.